The entry below gives a single T cell receptor beta chain sequence along with its context. In the authors' workflow: Estimates of nucleated cell counts were drawn from the amplification of reference gene primers. The protocol was immunoSEQ multiplex PCR, while the TCRdb copy is restricted to in-frame clones and leaves out a portion. The V and J calls and clone size were taken over from that table, and D and trimming were inferred from the DNA. The sample contains 100,000 to 150,000 clones, around 86% of which appear only once. This sample is drawn from a study of blood T cell repertoires in COVID-19. As for the study in general: There were acute and convalescent COVID-19 samples, and they came from the United States, Italy and Spain. Nucleic acid was either cDNA or gDNA, and it came from T cells, B-cell-depleted T cells, or PBMCs.

This CDR3 has 15 residues. Germline CDR1 KGHSH, CDR2 LQKENI. The ends were cut back, 3 bases at V and 0 bases at J, with 12 bases in the middle. Sequencing was performed on peripheral blood. This sequence joins TRBV18 and TRBJ2-7, with a possible D match to TRBD1 (6 bases). The receptor was derived from a man aged 55-75 years with acute or convalescent COVID-19. The chain's CDR3 is CASSPYRDTSYEQYF. The CDR3 DNA follows: TGTGCCAGCTCACCTTACCGGGACACCTCCTACGAGCAGTACTTC.